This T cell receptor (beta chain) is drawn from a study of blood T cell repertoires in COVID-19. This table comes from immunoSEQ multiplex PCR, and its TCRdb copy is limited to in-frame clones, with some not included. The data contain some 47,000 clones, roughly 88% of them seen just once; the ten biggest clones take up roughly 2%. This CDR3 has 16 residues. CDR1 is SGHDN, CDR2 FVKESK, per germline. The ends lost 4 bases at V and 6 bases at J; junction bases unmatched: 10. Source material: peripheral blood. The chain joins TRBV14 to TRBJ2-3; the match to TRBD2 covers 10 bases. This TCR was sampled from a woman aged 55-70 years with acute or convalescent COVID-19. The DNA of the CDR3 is TGTGCCAGCAGCCCTTCCGGGGGACTAGCGTCTGATACGCAGTATTTT. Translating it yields CASSPSGGLASDTQYF.